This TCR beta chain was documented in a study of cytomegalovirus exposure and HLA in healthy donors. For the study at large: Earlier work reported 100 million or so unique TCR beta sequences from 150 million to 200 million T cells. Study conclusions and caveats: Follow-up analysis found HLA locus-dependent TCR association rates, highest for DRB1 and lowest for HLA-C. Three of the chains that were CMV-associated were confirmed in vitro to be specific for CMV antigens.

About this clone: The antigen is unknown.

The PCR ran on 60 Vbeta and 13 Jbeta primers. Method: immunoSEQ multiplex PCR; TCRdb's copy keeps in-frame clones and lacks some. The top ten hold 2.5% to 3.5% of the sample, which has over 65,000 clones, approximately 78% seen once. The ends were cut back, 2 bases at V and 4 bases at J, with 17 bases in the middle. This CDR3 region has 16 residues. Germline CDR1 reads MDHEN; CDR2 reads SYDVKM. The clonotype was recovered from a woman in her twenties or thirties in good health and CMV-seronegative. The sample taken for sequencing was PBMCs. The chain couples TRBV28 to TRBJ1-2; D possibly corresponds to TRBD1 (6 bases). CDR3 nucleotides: TGTGCCAGCAGTTTACGGGGGGGCAGGATTTTCTATGGCTACACCTTC. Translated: CASSLRGGRIFYGYTF.